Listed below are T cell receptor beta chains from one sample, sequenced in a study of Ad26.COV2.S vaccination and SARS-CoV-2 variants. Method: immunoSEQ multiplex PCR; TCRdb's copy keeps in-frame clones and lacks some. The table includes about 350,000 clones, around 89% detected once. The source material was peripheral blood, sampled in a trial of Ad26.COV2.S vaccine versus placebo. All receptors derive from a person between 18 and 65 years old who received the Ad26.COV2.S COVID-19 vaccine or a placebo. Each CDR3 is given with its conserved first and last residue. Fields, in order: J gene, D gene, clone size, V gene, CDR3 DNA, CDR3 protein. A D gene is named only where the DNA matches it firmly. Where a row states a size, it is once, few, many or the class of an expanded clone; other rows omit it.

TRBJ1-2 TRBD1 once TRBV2 TGTGCCAGCGGGACAGGGATTGCCTATGGCTACACCTTC CASGTGIAYGYTF
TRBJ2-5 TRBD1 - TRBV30 TGTGCCTGGAGCCTCGGGACAGTTGGTGGGGCCCAGTACTTC CAWSLGTVGGAQYF
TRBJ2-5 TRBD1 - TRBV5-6 TGTGCCAGTATCAGACGGGACAGACTTTTACAAGAGACCCAGTACTTC CASIRRDRLLQETQYF
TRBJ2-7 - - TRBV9 TGTGCCAGCAGCGTAGCTGGTGCAGCTTACGAGCAGTACTTC CASSVAGAAYEQYF
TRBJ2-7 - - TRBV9 TGTGCCAGCAGCGTAGGTGGCGGACGAACCTACGAGCAGTACTTC CASSVGGGRTYEQYF
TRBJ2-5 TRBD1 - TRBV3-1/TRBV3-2 TGTGCCAGCAGCCCAGGTGACAGGGGCAGGGAGACCCAGTACTTC CASSPGDRGRETQYF
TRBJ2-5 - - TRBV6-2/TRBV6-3 TGTGCCAGCAGTGCATCGGAGACCCAGTACTTC CASSASETQYF
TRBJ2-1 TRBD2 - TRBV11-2 TGTGCCAGCAGCTCCGGACTAGCGGGCGTTCGTTCTGACAATGAGCAGTTCTTC CASSSGLAGVRSDNEQFF
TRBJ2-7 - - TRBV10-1 TGCGCCAGCAGTGAGTCGTCTAGCTACGAGCAGTACTTC CASSESSSYEQYF
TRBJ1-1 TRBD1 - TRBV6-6 TGTGCCAGCAGCTTACAGGGGGCCGACACTGAAGCTTTCTTT CASSLQGADTEAFF
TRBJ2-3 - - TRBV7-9 TGTGCCAGCACCGGGACATCTAGCACAGATACGCAGTATTTT CASTGTSSTDTQYF
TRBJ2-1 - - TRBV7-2 TGTGCCAGCAGCTTAAGAGTGGTAGGGGGTGTTAATGAGCAGTTCTTC CASSLRVVGGVNEQFF
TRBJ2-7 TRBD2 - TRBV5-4 TGTGCCAGCAGCAGGGACATTCTAGCGGGGGCGAGCTACGAGCAGTACTTC CASSRDILAGASYEQYF
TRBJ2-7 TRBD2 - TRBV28 TGTGCCAGCAGCCAACTACTAGCGGGAGGATCCGAGCAGTACTTC CASSQLLAGGSEQYF
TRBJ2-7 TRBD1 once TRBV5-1 TGCGCCAGCAGCAACACCGGGACAGGGTCAAGCGAGCAGTACTTC CASSNTGTGSSEQYF
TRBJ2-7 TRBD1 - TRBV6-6 TGTGCTACCACCGGGACAGGGTCCTACGAGCAGTACTTC CATTGTGSYEQYF
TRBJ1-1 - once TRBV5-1 TGCGCCAGCAGCTTGACCATGGACACTGAAGCTTTCTTT CASSLTMDTEAFF
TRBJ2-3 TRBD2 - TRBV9 TGTGCCAGCAGCGGGGGAGGGACTAGCGTTTCAGATACGCAGTATTTT CASSGGGTSVSDTQYF
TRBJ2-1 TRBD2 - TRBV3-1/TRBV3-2 TGTGCCAGCAGCCAGGGAGCGGGGGGGCAGGGTGAGCAGTTCTTC CASSQGAGGQGEQFF
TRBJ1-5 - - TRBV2 TGTGCCAGCAGTGGGAGACAGTTTCAGCCCCAGCATTTT CASSGRQFQPQHF
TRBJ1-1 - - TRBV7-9 TGTGCCAGCAGCTTAGGACAACAGAACACTGAAGCTTTCTTT CASSLGQQNTEAFF
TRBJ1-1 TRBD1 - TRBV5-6 TGTGCCAGCAGTAGTTACAGGGGCGAAACTGAAGCTTTCTTT CASSSYRGETEAFF
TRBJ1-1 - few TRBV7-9 TGTGCCAGCGCCTTCCAGGACGGTCTGAACACTGAAGCTTTCTTT CASAFQDGLNTEAFF
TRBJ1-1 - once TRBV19 TGTGCCAGTAGTAAACCGGGAAAGAACACTGAAGCTTTCTTT CASSKPGKNTEAFF
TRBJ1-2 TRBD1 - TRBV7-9 TGTGCCAGCAGCCTGGCCCTCGGGACAGGGGATGGCTACACCTTC CASSLALGTGDGYTF
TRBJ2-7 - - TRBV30 TGTGCCTGGACTTCGGGCCCCTACGAGCAGTACTTC CAWTSGPYEQYF
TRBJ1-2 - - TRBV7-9 TGTGCCAGCAGCTTAGTCGAGGGTATGAACTATGGCTACACCTTC CASSLVEGMNYGYTF
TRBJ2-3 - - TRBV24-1 TGTGCCACCAGTGATTTGACCGGGGGAGGTTTCCCAGATACGCAGTATTTT CATSDLTGGGFPDTQYF
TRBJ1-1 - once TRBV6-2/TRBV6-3 TGTGCCAGCAGTTACTACCCGACAGGTTTTAGCGTTTGGAACACTGAAGCTTTCTTT CASSYYPTGFSVWNTEAFF
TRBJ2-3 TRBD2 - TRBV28 TGTGCCAGCGGAATGACTAGCGGGAGTTTCACAGATACGCAGTATTTT CASGMTSGSFTDTQYF
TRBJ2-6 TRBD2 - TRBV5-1 TGCGCCAGCAGTCTGGAAAGGGTACTAGCGGGAGACCTCTCTGGGGCCAACGTCCTGACTTTC CASSLERVLAGDLSGANVLTF
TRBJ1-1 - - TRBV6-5 TGTACTACCATTGACTGGAACACTGAAGCTTTCTTT CTTIDWNTEAFF
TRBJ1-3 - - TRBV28 TGTGCCAGCACGGGCAGGGCTGGAAACACCATATATTTT CASTGRAGNTIYF
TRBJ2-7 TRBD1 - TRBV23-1 TGCGCCAGCAGGGGGCGGACAGGGGAATACGTCTTC CASRGRTGEYVF
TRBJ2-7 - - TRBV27 TGTGCCAGCAGTTTTTTAGCAGGGGCCGAGCAGTACTTC CASSFLAGAEQYF
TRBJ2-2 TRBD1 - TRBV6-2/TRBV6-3 TGTGCCAGCAGTTACCCTTTGACAGGGGGAAACACCGGGGAGCTGTTTTTT CASSYPLTGGNTGELFF
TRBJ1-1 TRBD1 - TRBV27 TGTGCCAGCAGTTCTTTAGCAGGGGGCACTGAAGCTTTCTTT CASSSLAGGTEAFF
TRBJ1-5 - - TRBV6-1 TGTGCCAGCAGTGAAGGCGGGCGCGGTCAGCCCCAGCATTTT CASSEGGRGQPQHF
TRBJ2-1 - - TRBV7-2 TGTGCCAGCAGCTACGTATACAATGAGCAGTTCTTC CASSYVYNEQFF
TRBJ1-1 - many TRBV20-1 TGCAGTGCAGCGACAGCGGAAGAAGCTTTCTTT CSAATAEEAFF
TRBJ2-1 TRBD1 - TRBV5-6 TGTGCCAGCAGCCTCGGACAGGGAGCAGGTGAGCAGTTCTTC CASSLGQGAGEQFF
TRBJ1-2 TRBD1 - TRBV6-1 TGTGCCAGCAGTGAAAGGACAGGGGCTTTCGGTGGCTACACCTTC CASSERTGAFGGYTF
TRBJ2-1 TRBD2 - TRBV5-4 TGTGCCAGCAGCAAGGGACTAGGGTTTTACAATGAGCAGTTCTTC CASSKGLGFYNEQFF
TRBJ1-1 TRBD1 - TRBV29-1 TGCAGCGTTGAAGTCGGGGACAGGGGGCGTATTGAAGCTTTCTTT CSVEVGDRGRIEAFF
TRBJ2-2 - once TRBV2 TGTGCCAGCAGTGAGAACGGATTTCGCACCGGGGAGCTGTTTTTT CASSENGFRTGELFF
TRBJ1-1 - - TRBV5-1 TGCGCCAGCAGCTTGGCCGGGAACACTGAAGCTTTCTTT CASSLAGNTEAFF
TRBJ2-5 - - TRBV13 TGTGCCAGCAGCTTAGCTCTAGCAATTCAAGAGACCCAGTACTTC CASSLALAIQETQYF
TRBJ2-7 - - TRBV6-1 TGTGCCAGCAGTGAATTGCCAGGGAGCTCCTACGAGCAGTACTTC CASSELPGSSYEQYF
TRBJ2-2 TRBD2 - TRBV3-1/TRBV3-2 TGTGCCTGCAGACTAGCGGGAGAGGGGGAGCTGTTTTTT CACRLAGEGELFF
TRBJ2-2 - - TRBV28 TGTGCCAGCAGTTTCCCAGGGGCCAGTTCTGCGAACACCGGGGAGCTGTTTTTT CASSFPGASSANTGELFF
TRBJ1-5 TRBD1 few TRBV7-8 TGTGCCAGCAGCCCTAGACCCGGGACAGGGATGTATCAGCCCCAGCATTTT CASSPRPGTGMYQPQHF
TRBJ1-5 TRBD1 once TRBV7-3 TGTGCCAGCAGCTTAACAGAATTGAGGACAGGGGCTAACAATCAGCCCCAGCATTTT CASSLTELRTGANNQPQHF
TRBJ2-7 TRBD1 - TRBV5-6 TGTGCCAGCAGTCTGGGACAGGGGTCCTACGAGCAGTACTTC CASSLGQGSYEQYF
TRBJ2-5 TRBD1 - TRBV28 TGTGCCAGCAGTTCATGGACAGGGAAAGAGACCCAGTACTTC CASSSWTGKETQYF
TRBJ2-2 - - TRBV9 TGTGCCAGCAGCGAGGGGCTAGCAGCCGGGGAGCTGTTTTTT CASSEGLAAGELFF
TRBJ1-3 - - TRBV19 TGTGCCAGTAGTACTCATGACCGGTCCTCTGGAAACACCATATATTTT CASSTHDRSSGNTIYF
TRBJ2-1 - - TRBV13 TGTGCCAGCAGCATCTCCGGGGATGAGCAGTTCTTC CASSISGDEQFF